These 8 T cell receptor beta chains were all obtained from the same sample, sequenced in a study of T cell responses to AZD1222 COVID-19 vaccine (dated by TCRdb to the early 2020s). The time point tag for this specimen amounts to: baseline before first vaccination. The sample's treatment or condition label, decoded: meningococcal conjugate vaccine given as trial control. Libraries were constructed by the immunoSEQ multiplex PCR assay. The source is immuneACCESS, and TCRdb retained only in-frame sequences with V and J called. Part of the clones is not carried over; for the studies checked, unresolved V genes explain less than half of this, and the remainder is unexplained. The sample table contains some 99,000 clones; only one count was recorded for roughly 86% of them. The top ten constitute around 13% of the sample. The starting material was peripheral blood, obtained on day 0 of MenACWY control vaccination. The receptors derive from an adult in good health.

The genes are TRBV5-1 and TRBJ1-4; unclear D gene. V lost 0 bases and J 2 bases, leaving 11 bases between the germline ends. CDR3 size: 16 residues. Germline V gives CDR1 SGHRS, CDR2 YFSETQ. CDR3 loop: CASSLGNAGTNEKLFF. The CDR3, as DNA: TGCGCCAGCAGCTTGGGAAACGCCGGGACTAATGAAAAACTGTTTTTT.

The chain combines TRBV30 with TRBJ1-2; D might be TRBD1 (5 bases). The CDR3 contains 12 residues. The V gene lost 1 base and the J gene lost 4 bases, with 7 bases spanning the gap. CDR1 is GTSNPN, CDR2 SVGIG, per germline (reference sequence). The CDR3 reads CAWSEGAYGYTF. CDR3 nucleotide sequence: TGTGCCTGGAGTGAAGGGGCCTATGGCTACACCTTC.

In nucleotides, the CDR3 is TGTGCCAGCAGCCCTGGACCGAGCCCCGGCGCTGAAGCTTTCTTT. Translation gives CASSPGPSPGAEAFF. The chain joins TRBV7-2 to TRBJ1-1, with D unresolved. Germline lookup yields CDR1 SGHTA and CDR2 FQGNSA. The ends were cut back, 5 bases at V and 6 bases at J, with 19 bases in the middle. This CDR3 is built from 15 residues.

The V gene is TRBV6-2 or TRBV6-3, the J gene TRBJ2-7; 10 nucleotides align to TRBD2. The germline V gene encodes CDR1 MNHEY and CDR2 SVGEGT. V gave up 5 bases and J gave up 3 bases; unmatched junction bases: 4. This CDR3 has 14 residues. CDR3 in DNA: TGTGCCAGCAGTAACGGACTAGCGGACTACGAGCAGTACTTC. Its translation is CASSNGLADYEQYF.

V is TRBV11-3 and J is TRBJ2-3; the D gene is possibly TRBD2 (5 bases). CDR1 is SGHNT and CDR2 is YENEEA in the germline V gene. Trimming removed 5 bases from V and 8 bases from J, with 14 bases in between. This CDR3 has 13 amino acids. CDR3 bases: TGTGCCAGCAGCGCCGCGGAGGCGGGTACGCAGTATTTT. Its translation is CASSAAEAGTQYF.

V gene TRBV6-5 combines with J gene TRBJ1-1; D is perhaps TRBD1 (6 bases). Germline CDR1 reads MNHEY; CDR2 reads SVGAGI. Trimming removed 6 bases at V and 3 bases at J, with 11 bases between. The CDR3 sequence is 13 residues long. The CDR3 is CASRRQADTEAFF. In DNA, the CDR3 is TGTGCCAGCAGGAGACAGGCGGACACTGAAGCTTTCTTT.

V usage is TRBV6-2 or TRBV6-3 and J usage is TRBJ1-1; the D is unclear. Trimming left V 2 bases short and J 3 bases short, with 4 bases between. Per the germline V gene, CDR1 is MNHEY and CDR2 is SVGEGT. The length of the CDR3 is 12 residues. The CDR3 is CASSYQYTEAFF. The CDR3, as DNA: TGTGCCAGCAGTTACCAGTACACTGAAGCTTTCTTT.

This chain joins TRBV2 and TRBJ2-5; 8 bases fit TRBD1. With 7 bases clipped from V and 4 bases from J, the junction kept 5 bases outside the gene matches. The V gene's germline CDR1 is SNHLY and CDR2 FYNNEI. CDR3 length: 13 residues. CDR3 nucleotides: TGTGCCAGCAAGGGACAGGCAGGAGAGACCCAGTACTTC. Amino acids: CASKGQAGETQYF.